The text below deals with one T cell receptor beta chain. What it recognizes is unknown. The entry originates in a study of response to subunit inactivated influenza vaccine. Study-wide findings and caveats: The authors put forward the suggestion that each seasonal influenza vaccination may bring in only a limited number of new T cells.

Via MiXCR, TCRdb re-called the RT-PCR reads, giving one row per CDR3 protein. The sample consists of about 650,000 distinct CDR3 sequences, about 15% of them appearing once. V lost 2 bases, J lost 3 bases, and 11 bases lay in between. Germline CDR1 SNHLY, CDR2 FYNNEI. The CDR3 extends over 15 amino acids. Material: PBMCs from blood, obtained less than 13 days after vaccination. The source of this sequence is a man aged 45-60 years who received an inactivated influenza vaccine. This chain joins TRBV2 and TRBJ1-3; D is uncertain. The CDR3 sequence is CASSERQVLGNTIYF. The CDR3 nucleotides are TGTGCCAGCAGTGAACGCCAGGTACTTGGAAACACCATATATTTT. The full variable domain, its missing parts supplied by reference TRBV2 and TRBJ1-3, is EPEVTQTPSHQVTQMGQEVILRCVPISNHLYFYWYRQILGQKVEFLVSFYNNEISEKSEIFDDQFSVERPDGSNFTLKIRSTKLEDSAMYFCASSERQVLGNTIYFGEGSWLTVV.